What follows are 30 T cell receptor beta chains derived from one specimen sequenced in a study of blood T cell repertoires in COVID-19. Profiling relied on immunoSEQ multiplex PCR, and the TCRdb table lists in-frame clones only, not all of them. The sample contains a few hundred thousand clones, about nine tenths of which appear only once. Material: peripheral blood. These receptors originate from a woman in her 30s with COVID-19, enrolled during active disease.

V gene TRBV5-1 combines with J gene TRBJ2-7; TRBD1 agrees at 10 bases. The V segment lost 0 bases and the J segment 2 bases; nucleotides outside the gene matches: 11. The CDR3 is 18 residues long. The V gene's germline CDR1 is SGHRS and CDR2 YFSETQ. CDR3 nucleotide sequence: TGCGCCAGCAGCTTGGCCCCTTCGACAGGGGGCGCCGCCTACGAGCAGTACTTC. The encoded protein is CASSLAPSTGGAAYEQYF. The full variable domain, with the rest looked up from reference TRBV5-1 and TRBJ2-7, is KAGVTQTPRYLIKTRGQQVTLSCSPISGHRSVSWYQQTPGQGLQFLFEYFSETQRNKGNFPGRFSGRQFSNSRSEMNVSTLELGDSALYLCASSLAPSTGGAAYEQYFGPGTRLTVT.

J is TRBJ1-1 and V is TRBV6-5; tentative D call: TRBD1 (6 bases). In germline, CDR1 is MNHEY, CDR2 SVGAGI. CDR3 length equals 12 residues. V lost 2 bases and J lost 6, with 7 bases in between. CDR3 loop: CASSYAGAEAFF. Here the CDR3 DNA reads TGTGCCAGCAGTTACGCAGGGGCTGAAGCTTTCTTT.

The chain employs TRBV6-1 and TRBJ1-1, with a tentative D call TRBD1 (5 bases). This CDR3 is 14 amino acids long. Trimming stripped 6 bases from V and 5 bases from J, with 16 bases between. The germline V gene encodes CDR1 MNHNS and CDR2 SASEGT. The CDR3 reads CASRALGGGTEAFF. The CDR3 DNA reads as TGTGCCAGCAGAGCCCTTGGGGGAGGTACTGAAGCTTTCTTT.

The CDR3 region has the DNA TGTGCCAGCAGCTTATGGGGCAGTCACACTGAAGCTTTCTTT. As protein: CASSLWGSHTEAFF. The chain is built from TRBV7-3 and TRBJ1-1; D is perhaps TRBD1 (5 bases). This CDR3 has 14 residues. V shed 2 bases and J shed 3 bases, with 10 bases lying between them. From germline, CDR1 is SGHTA and CDR2 FQGTGA.

CDR3 bases: TGTGCCAGCAGTTACCCAGGGGTCTCCTACGAGCAGTACTTC. This gives the protein CASSYPGVSYEQYF. The J gene is TRBJ2-7, the V gene TRBV6-2 or TRBV6-3; the D gene is possibly TRBD1 (6 bases). This CDR3 region has 14 residues. The germline CDR1 and CDR2 sequences are MNHEY and SVGEGT. Trimming removed 2 bases at V and 0 bases at J, with 8 bases between.

V gene TRBV2 combines with J gene TRBJ1-4; unclear D gene. V lost 2 bases, J lost 13 bases, and 20 bases lay in between. The CDR3 consists of 15 residues. Germline V gene data show CDR1 as SNHLY and CDR2 as FYNNEI. CDR3 sequence: CASSEQEVGQSGLFF. CDR3 DNA: TGTGCCAGCAGTGAACAGGAGGTGGGCCAATCGGGACTGTTTTTT.

The J gene is TRBJ2-3, the V gene TRBV6-1; 8 bases map to TRBD1. V lost 2 bases and J lost 4; bases outside the gene matches: 14. The germline CDR1 and CDR2 sequences are MNHNS and SASEGT. This CDR3 is 18 amino acids long. The CDR3 DNA sequence: TGTGCCAGCAGTGAAACCTTTCAGCTCTGGACAGGGCCAGATACGCAGTATTTT. Its protein is CASSETFQLWTGPDTQYF.

The chain joins TRBV5-1 to TRBJ2-1; 7 positions agree with TRBD2. The CDR3 spans 16 residues. The V gene's germline CDR1 is SGHRS and CDR2 YFSETQ. The trim removed 3 bases at V and 0 bases at J, leaving 6 bases unmatched. In nucleotides, the CDR3 is TGCGCCAGCAGCTCGGGACTAACCAGCTCCTACAATGAGCAGTTCTTC. Translated, it gives CASSSGLTSSYNEQFF.

This chain uses TRBV3-1 (or the pseudogene TRBV3-2) with TRBJ1-5, with D unresolved. The length of the CDR3 is 14 residues. The germline V and J ends were trimmed by 4 bases and 0 bases, with 7 bases remaining between them. Germline CDR1 LGHDT, CDR2 YNNKEL (reference sequence). The CDR3 nucleotides are TGTGCCAGCAGCCCCGCGGGTAGCAATCAGCCCCAGCATTTT. Its protein is CASSPAGSNQPQHF.

The V call is TRBV5-1, the J call TRBJ2-7, with a tentative D call TRBD2 (6 bases). V was clipped by 4 bases and J by 1 base, with 21 bases between them. There are 17 residues in the CDR3. Germline CDR1 is SGHRS and CDR2 is YFSETQ. In nucleotides, the CDR3 is TGCGCCAGCAGCCGCCGTATAGTCCGGGAGCATTCCTACGAGCAGTACTTC. Residues: CASSRRIVREHSYEQYF.

The chain links TRBV7-3 to TRBJ1-1, with D tentatively TRBD1 (6 bases). The CDR3 runs to 14 residues. The germline V gene encodes CDR1 SGHTA and CDR2 FQGTGA. Trimming took off 8 bases at V and 1 base at J, with 14 bases between the two ends. CDR3 protein: CASARDNSNTEAFF. CDR3 nucleotides: TGTGCCAGCGCCCGGGACAACTCGAACACTGAAGCTTTCTTT.

V and J are TRBV29-1 and TRBJ1-4; no definite D call. This CDR3 region has 13 residues. Trimming took off 2 bases at V and 1 base at J, with 5 bases between the two ends. Looked up from germline, CDR1 is SQVTM and CDR2 is ANQGSEA. The CDR3 region has the DNA TGCAGCGTTGAACCGGGAACTAATGAAAAACTGTTTTTT. Amino acid sequence: CSVEPGTNEKLFF.

The rearrangement links TRBV19 to TRBJ1-5; weak D call: TRBD1 (6 bases). CDR1 and CDR2 (germline): LNHDA, SQIVND (reference sequence). The CDR3 is 14 amino acids. Trimming removed 8 bases at V and 7 bases at J, with 18 bases between. The CDR3 bases are TGTGCCAGTCTTAGGGCAGGGGTTGGGCAGCCCCAGCATTTT. This sequence encodes CASLRAGVGQPQHF.

This clone came up once. The V gene is TRBV5-1, the J gene TRBJ2-1, with 10 bases identical to TRBD1. Germline V gives CDR1 SGHRS, CDR2 YFSETQ. The CDR3 has 14 amino acids. The V gene end was trimmed by 3 bases and the J gene end by 7 bases; junction bases not matched to a gene: 4. The CDR3 sequence is CASSWTGGKNEQFF. CDR3 in DNA: TGCGCCAGCAGCTGGACAGGGGGAAAGAATGAGCAGTTCTTC.

The CDR3 bases are TGTGCCCCGAAGCGGAACTACAATGAGCAGTTCTTC. This gives the protein CAPKRNYNEQFF. The rearrangement uses TRBV6-5 and TRBJ2-1; TRBD2 might be the D (5 bases). CDR1 is MNHEY and CDR2 is SVGAGI in the germline V gene. V was shortened by 11 bases and J by 3 bases, with 11 bases between the two germline ends. The CDR3 length is 12 residues.

The rearrangement joins TRBV7-3 to TRBJ2-3; D gene ambiguous. The CDR3 extends over 15 amino acids. With 2 bases removed from V and 5 bases from J, the gap between germline ends came to 14 bases. Germline loops: CDR1 SGHTA, CDR2 FQGTGA. CDR3 in DNA: TGTGCCAGCAGCTTAGAGGTAACCAGTGGAGATACGCAGTATTTT. Translating gives CASSLEVTSGDTQYF.

This clone was recorded once. The chain has TRBV4-1 and TRBJ2-2; 7 bases fit TRBD2. The germline gives CDR1 MGHRA, CDR2 YSYEKL. V gave up 1 base and J gave up 3 bases; unmatched junction bases: 5. This CDR3 contains 16 residues. CDR3 amino acids: CASSQVIGRDTGELFF. The CDR3 DNA reads TGCGCCAGCAGCCAAGTTATAGGGAGGGACACCGGGGAGCTGTTTTTT.

This chain connects TRBV11-3 to TRBJ2-1, with D uncertain. The CDR3 is 15 amino acids. The V end was cut by 6 bases, the J end by 0 bases, with 12 bases between. Germline values: CDR1 SGHNT, CDR2 YENEEA. In nucleotides, the CDR3 is TGTGCCAGCAGTCCCTTCTTTAGCTCCTACAATGAGCAGTTCTTC. Translating it yields CASSPFFSSYNEQFF.

The rearrangement joins TRBV21-1 to TRBJ2-4; the table's D call TRBD2 went unverified against the DNA. TRBV21-1 corresponds to a pseudogene. The CDR3 extends over 17 amino acids. CDR3 sequence (DNA): TGTGCCAGCAGCAACGAACGGGGGAAATTAGCCAAAAACATTCAGTACTTC. It encodes CASSNERGKLAKNIQYF.

V is TRBV2 and J is TRBJ2-1; 7 bases map to TRBD2. V was clipped by 5 bases and J by 6 bases; unmatched bases: 7. The germline gives CDR1 SNHLY, CDR2 FYNNEI. This CDR3 has 14 residues. CDR3 sequence (DNA): TGTGCCAGCAGTCTACTAGCGAGGGTCAATGAGCAGTTCTTC. Translating gives CASSLLARVNEQFF.

Concerning this clone: Additional DNA sequences in this sample encode the identical CDR3. The chain uses TRBV7-3 and TRBJ1-1, with 10 bases aligning to TRBD1. The J segment lost 5 bases and the V segment lost 5 bases, leaving 5 bases of the junction unmatched. Germline V gene sequence: CDR1 SGHTA, CDR2 FQGTGA. This CDR3 has 14 amino acids. The CDR3 DNA reads as TGTGCCAGCAGCCCGACAGGGGGCCTTACTGAAGCTTTCTTT. Protein product: CASSPTGGLTEAFF.

With regard to this clone: This sample includes further DNA sequences coding for the same CDR3. V is TRBV3-1 (or the pseudogene TRBV3-2) and J is TRBJ2-7; D unclear. Between the trimmed V and J ends, which lost 1 base and 2 bases, there was a span of 9 bases. The CDR3 contains 14 residues. The germline gives CDR1 LGHDT, CDR2 YNNKEL (reference sequence). Here the CDR3 DNA reads TGTGCCAGCAGCCAAGGCGCCTCGACCTACGAGCAGTACTTC. This encodes CASSQGASTYEQYF.

This clone was recorded only once. This chain uses TRBV9 with TRBJ1-3; tentatively, D is TRBD1 (5 bases). Trimming left V 4 bases short and J 2 bases short, with 16 bases between. The CDR3 runs to 16 residues. Germline CDR1 is SGDLS and CDR2 is YYNGEE. CDR3 nucleotide sequence: TGTGCCAGCAGCACCCATGGGGGGTCGCCTGGAAACACCATATATTTT. It codes for CASSTHGGSPGNTIYF.

The chain links TRBV5-6 to TRBJ2-3; 7 nucleotides agree with TRBD2. V shed 4 bases, J shed 0 bases, and the junction held 5 bases outside the gene matches. Germline V gives CDR1 SGHDT, CDR2 YYEEEE. This CDR3 is built from 15 residues. The CDR3 nucleotides read TGTGCCAGCAGCCAGGGACTAACTAGCACAGATACGCAGTATTTT. Protein sequence: CASSQGLTSTDTQYF. The entire variable domain, with the rest obtained from reference TRBV5-6 and TRBJ2-3, is as follows: DAGVTQSPTHLIKTRGQQVTLRCSPKSGHDTVSWYQQALGQGPQFIFQYYEEEERQRGNFPDRFSGHQFPNYSSELNVNALLLGDSALYLCASSQGLTSTDTQYFGPGTRLTVL.

The chain joins TRBV28 to TRBJ1-2; D not certain. From germline, CDR1 is MDHEN and CDR2 SYDVKM. The CDR3 runs 12 residues. V was shortened by 8 bases and J by 3 bases, with 10 bases between the two germline ends. Here the CDR3 DNA reads TGTGCCAGCGACGGCAGGTACTATGGCTACACCTTC. This encodes CASDGRYYGYTF.

The chain links TRBV6-1 to TRBJ1-5; unclear D gene. CDR3 size: 16 residues. Trimming stripped 3 bases from V and 1 base from J, with 13 bases between. CDR1 and CDR2 from the germline V gene are MNHNS and SASEGT. CDR3 residues: CASSDGEGRSNQPQHF. The CDR3 coding sequence is TGTGCCAGCAGTGACGGCGAGGGTCGAAGCAATCAGCCCCAGCATTTT.

The V call is TRBV2, the J call TRBJ1-2; weak D call: TRBD1 (5 bases). V lost 5 bases to trimming and J lost 6 bases, with 19 bases between them. CDR3 length: 15 residues. The germline V gene has CDR1 SNHLY and CDR2 FYNNEI. The CDR3 coding sequence is TGTGCCAGCAGTCGGGACTTGATTAGCGCGCATGGCTACACCTTC. Protein product: CASSRDLISAHGYTF.

J is TRBJ2-5 and V is TRBV10-3; 12 bases fit TRBD2. Germline-derived CDR1 and CDR2 are ENHRY and SYGVKD. The ends lost 5 bases at V and 6 bases at J; junction bases unmatched: 4. The CDR3 contains 14 residues. CDR3 sequence: CAISPTSGSQTQYF. The CDR3 DNA is TGTGCCATCAGTCCGACTAGCGGGAGCCAGACCCAGTACTTC.

CDR3 in amino acids: CASSTTENIQYF. The CDR3 DNA reads as TGTGCCAGTAGTACGACAGAAAACATTCAGTACTTC. V and J are TRBV19 and TRBJ2-4; tentative D call: TRBD1 (5 bases). Deletions cut 4 bases from V and 5 bases from J, with 6 bases between. Germline CDR1 and CDR2: LNHDA and SQIVND (reference sequence). This CDR3 contains 12 residues.

This rearrangement joins TRBV4-1 to TRBJ1-4; 7 positions agree with TRBD1. V shed 0 bases and J 7 bases; nucleotides not matched to a gene: 8. CDR3 length: 16 residues. Germline loops: CDR1 MGHRA, CDR2 YSYEKL. The CDR3 sequence: CASSQDSEGAGEKLFF. The CDR3, as DNA: TGCGCCAGCAGCCAAGATAGCGAGGGGGCGGGTGAAAAACTGTTTTTT.